These 2 T cell receptor beta chains share one sample of origin, sequenced in a study of shared clonotypes between healthy human individuals. The repertoire was sequenced with immunoSEQ multiplex PCR; TCRdb's copy has only in-frame clones and lacks some. The table has about 1,500,000 clones, about 96% seen once. The specimen was naive CD4+ T cells sorted from blood. The subset is: CD45RA+ positively selected. Receptors originate from a man under 40 in good health.

The V call is TRBV10-3, the J call TRBJ1-1; 7 positions match TRBD1. Trimming at V came to 5 bases and at J to 6 bases, leaving 9 bases not matched to a gene. This CDR3 has 14 amino acids. Germline V gene lookup returns CDR1 ENHRY and CDR2 SYGVKD. The CDR3 region has the DNA TGTGCCATCAGTCATAACAGGGGCGTCGCTGAAGCTTTCTTT. Translating it yields CAISHNRGVAEAFF.

In its sample, this clone was seen a few times. V gene TRBV30 combines with J gene TRBJ2-7; 8 bases align to TRBD1. Germline V lookup: CDR1 GTSNPN, CDR2 SVGIG (reference sequence). The junction had 2 bases not matched to a gene; V was cut back by 0 bases and J by 4 bases. The CDR3 extends over 13 amino acids. CDR3 DNA: TGTGCCTGGAGTGTCAGGGGGCTATACGAGCAGTACTTC. This sequence encodes CAWSVRGLYEQYF.